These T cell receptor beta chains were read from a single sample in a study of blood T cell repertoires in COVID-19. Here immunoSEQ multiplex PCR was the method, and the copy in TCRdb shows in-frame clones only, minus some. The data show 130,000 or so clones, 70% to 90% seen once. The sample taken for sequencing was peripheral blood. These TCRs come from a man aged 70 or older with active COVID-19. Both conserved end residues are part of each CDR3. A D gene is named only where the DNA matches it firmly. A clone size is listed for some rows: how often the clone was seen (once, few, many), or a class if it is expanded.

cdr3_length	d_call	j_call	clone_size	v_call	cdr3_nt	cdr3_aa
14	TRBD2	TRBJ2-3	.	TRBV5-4	TGTGCCAGCACCGGGACTAGCGGGAGAGATACGCAGTATTTT	CASTGTSGRDTQYF
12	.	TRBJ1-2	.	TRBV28	TGTGTAGTCGAGGACGGGGTGGCGATGTACACCTTC	CVVEDGVAMYTF
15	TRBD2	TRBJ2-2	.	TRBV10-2	TGCGCCAGCAGTGAGTTGCGGGAGGACACCGGGGAGCTGTTTTTT	CASSELREDTGELFF
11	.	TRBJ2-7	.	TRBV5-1	TGCGCCAGCAGCTTGGGGAGGGGACAGTACTTC	CASSLGRGQYF
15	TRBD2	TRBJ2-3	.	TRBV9	TGTGCCAGCAGCGTCGGCGAGCGGGAGACAAATACGCAGTATTTT	CASSVGERETNTQYF
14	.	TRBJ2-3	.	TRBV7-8	TGTGCCAGCAGCTTACACAGGCTGGGAGATACGCAGTATTTT	CASSLHRLGDTQYF
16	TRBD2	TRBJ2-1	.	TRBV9	TGTGCCAGCAGCGTAGATAGCGGGAGGGCCGGAGGGGAGCAGTTCTTC	CASSVDSGRAGGEQFF
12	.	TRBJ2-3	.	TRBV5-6	TGTGCCAGCAGCTTGCTCACAGATACGCAGTATTTT	CASSLLTDTQYF
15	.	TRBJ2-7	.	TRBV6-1	TGTGCCAGCAGTGATTATGGCACAGGGCTAGGCGAGCAGTACTTC	CASSDYGTGLGEQYF
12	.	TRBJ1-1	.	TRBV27	TGTGCCAGCAGTTTAAACAGATTTGAAGCTTTCTTT	CASSLNRFEAFF
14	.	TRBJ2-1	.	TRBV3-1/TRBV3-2	TGTGCCAGCAGCCGCCTGGGGGGGGCGGGTGAGCAGTTCTTC	CASSRLGGAGEQFF
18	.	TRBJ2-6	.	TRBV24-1	TGTGCCACCAGTGACTCCTCCGCGGACAGCTCTGGGGCCAACGTCCTGACTTTC	CATSDSSADSSGANVLTF
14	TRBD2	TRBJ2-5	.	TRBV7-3	TGTGCCAGCAGCTTGGGGCTAGCGGGAGAGACCCAGTACTTC	CASSLGLAGETQYF
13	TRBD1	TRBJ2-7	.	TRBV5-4	TGTGCCAGCAGCCCCGGGACAGATCGCGAGCAGTACTTC	CASSPGTDREQYF
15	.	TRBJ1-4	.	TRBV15	TGTGCCACCTGCCTGCGAGGGAACCCTAATGAAAAACTGTTTTTT	CATCLRGNPNEKLFF
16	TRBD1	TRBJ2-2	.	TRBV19	TGTGCCAGTAGTAGCGGACAGGGGGGGAACACCGGGGAGCTGTTTTTT	CASSSGQGGNTGELFF
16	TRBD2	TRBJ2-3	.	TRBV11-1	TGTGCCAGCACCGCGGGACTAGGAAAGGCTACAGATACGCAGTATTTT	CASTAGLGKATDTQYF
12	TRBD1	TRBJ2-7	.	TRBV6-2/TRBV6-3	TGTGCCAGCAGTCAGACAGGGGCCGAGCAGTACTTC	CASSQTGAEQYF
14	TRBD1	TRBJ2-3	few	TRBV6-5	TGTGCCAGTTGGACAGGGCTATACACAGATACGCAGTATTTT	CASWTGLYTDTQYF
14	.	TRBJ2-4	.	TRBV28	TGTGCCAGCAGTCTTGGACAGATCCAAAACATTCAGTACTTC	CASSLGQIQNIQYF
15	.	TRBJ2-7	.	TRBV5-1	TGCGCCAGCAGCTTGCTGGGGCCTAACGTCTACGAGCAGTACTTC	CASSLLGPNVYEQYF
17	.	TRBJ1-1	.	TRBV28	TGTGCCAGCAGTTTGGAACAGGGCGGTGTCGGGAACACTGAAGCTTTCTTT	CASSLEQGGVGNTEAFF
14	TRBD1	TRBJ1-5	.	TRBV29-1	TGCAGCGTTGAACCGGGACAGAGCAATCAGCCCCAGCATTTT	CSVEPGQSNQPQHF
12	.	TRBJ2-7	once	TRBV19	TGTGCCAGTAGTGAGTACTCAACGAAGCAGTACTTC	CASSEYSTKQYF
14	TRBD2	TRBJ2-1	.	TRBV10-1	TGCGCCAGCAGACCGACTAGCGGGAGCGGAGAGCAGTTCTTC	CASRPTSGSGEQFF
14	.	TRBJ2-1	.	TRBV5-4	TGTGCCAGCAGCTTGCGCACTACTCTCAATGAGCAGTTCTTC	CASSLRTTLNEQFF
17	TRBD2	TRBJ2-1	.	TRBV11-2	TGTGCCAGCAGCTTAGATGGGACTAGCGGGAGAAGGAATGAGCAGTTCTTC	CASSLDGTSGRRNEQFF
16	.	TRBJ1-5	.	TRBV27	TGTGCCAGCAGTTCCTTGCCCCCGGACAGTGATCAGCCCCAGCATTTT	CASSSLPPDSDQPQHF
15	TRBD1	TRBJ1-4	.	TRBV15	TGTGCCACCAGCAGGACAGGGGGAGCTAATGAAAAACTGTTTTTT	CATSRTGGANEKLFF
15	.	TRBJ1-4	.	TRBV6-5	TGTGCCAGCAGGCCGATCACGATTTACAGTGAAAAACTGTTTTTT	CASRPITIYSEKLFF
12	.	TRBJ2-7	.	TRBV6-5	TGTGCCAGCAGTTACGATCGGTCCGAGCAGTACTTC	CASSYDRSEQYF
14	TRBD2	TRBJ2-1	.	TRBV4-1	TGCGCCAGCGGGGCGGCGGGAGTCGAGGATGAGCAGTTCTTC	CASGAAGVEDEQFF
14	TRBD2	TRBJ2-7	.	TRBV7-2	TGTGCCAGCAGCTTAAGTACTAGCGCTACGACACCTGACTTC	CASSLSTSATTPDF
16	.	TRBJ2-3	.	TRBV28	TGTGCCAGCACCAGAAGCCTAGCGCGAAGATTAGATACGCAGTATTTT	CASTRSLARRLDTQYF